This T cell receptor (beta chain) was identified in a study of T cell responses to AZD1222 COVID-19 vaccine. The study's findings and limits: A reported finding is that nearly half of spike-specific TCRs target unmutated variant regions.

Points on this clone: Its antigen is currently unknown.

The assay was immunoSEQ multiplex PCR, and TCRdb's table has in-frame clones only and misses some. This table holds fewer than 200,000 clones, roughly 88% found once. This CDR3 comprises 16 residues. Germline V gives CDR1 LGHDT, CDR2 YNNKEL (reference sequence). V lost 4 bases and J lost 5, with 18 bases in between. The receptor's source is an adult who received the AZD1222 COVID-19 vaccine. The specimen comprised peripheral blood, sampled 28 days after the second AZD1222 dose. V usage is TRBV3-1 (or the pseudogene TRBV3-2) and J usage is TRBJ2-4, with a possible D match to TRBD1 (5 bases). The CDR3 reads CASSPLGQGRENIQYF. The DNA for the CDR3 is TGTGCCAGCAGCCCCCTCGGGCAGGGCCGAGAAAACATTCAGTACTTC.